This record looks at one T cell receptor (beta chain) sequence and its context. CDR3 length: 16 residues. The V end was cut by 6 bases, the J end by 3 bases, with 18 bases between. Germline CDR1 and CDR2: MDHEN and SYDVKM. This record belongs to a study of blood T cell repertoires in COVID-19. The study drew participants aged about 18 to 89 years from approximately 23 US areas. Data came from immunoSEQ multiplex PCR; TCRdb stores just in-frame clones and leaves some out. In the table there are about 250,000 clones, 75% to 90% of which are singletons. The sample consisted of PBMCs or T cells enriched from blood (not recorded which). J is TRBJ2-4 and V is TRBV28, with D maybe TRBD2 (6 bases). This clonotype was sampled from a young woman who had recovered from COVID-19. CDR3 in amino acids: CASRGGAGWGKNIQYF. The CDR3 coding sequence is TGTGCCAGCAGAGGCGGGGCGGGATGGGGCAAAAACATTCAGTACTTC.